These 26 T cell receptor beta chains were sequenced from one sample in a study of blood T cell repertoires in COVID-19. Clones were read by immunoSEQ multiplex PCR, and TCRdb kept only the in-frame ones, dropping some. The data show 250,000 to 300,000 clones, more than 65% seen once. Sequenced material: PBMCs or T cells enriched from blood (not recorded which). These receptors came from a man in his fifties who had recovered from COVID-19.

V is TRBV27 and J is TRBJ1-1; D ambiguous. V dropped 3 bases and J dropped 12 bases, with 14 bases sitting between them. CDR1 and CDR2 from the germline V gene are MNHEY and SMNVEV (reference sequence). The CDR3 totals 12 residues. CDR3 residues: CASSFYGGISFF. CDR3 nucleotides: TGTGCCAGCAGTTTTTATGGAGGGATTTCTTTCTTT.

This clone was observed a single time. The CDR3 is CASSPFRGESGELFF. The CDR3 DNA reads as TGTGCCAGCTCACCTTTCCGGGGGGAGTCCGGGGAGCTGTTTTTT. This chain uses TRBV18 with TRBJ2-2, with 7 nucleotides matching TRBD2. Germline-derived CDR1 and CDR2 are KGHSH and LQKENI. V shed 3 bases, J shed 6 bases, and the junction held 7 bases outside the gene matches. The CDR3 spans 15 residues.

The rearrangement joins TRBV7-9 to TRBJ1-5; D gene uncertain. CDR1 and CDR2 (germline): SEHNR, FQNEAQ (reference sequence). Trimming cost V 3 bases and J 7 bases, with 7 bases left between them. The length of the CDR3 is 12 residues. The CDR3 DNA sequence: TGTGCCAGCAGCTTCGGGGAGCAGCCCCAGCATTTT. It codes for CASSFGEQPQHF.

J is TRBJ2-3 and V is TRBV4-3; a possible D gene is TRBD2 (5 bases). The CDR3 is made up of 14 amino acids. With 0 bases removed from V and 3 bases from J, the gap between germline ends came to 7 bases. CDR1 and CDR2 (germline): LGHNA, YSLEER. The CDR3 nucleotides read TGCGCCAGCAGCCAAGAGAGGGAAACAGATACGCAGTATTTT. Amino acid sequence: CASSQERETDTQYF.

The rearrangement joins TRBV6-5 to TRBJ1-1; TRBD1 matches at 9 bases. Trimming took 6 bases from V and 7 from J; bases not matched to a gene: 9. The germline CDR1 and CDR2 sequences are MNHEY and SVGAGI. The CDR3 consists of 14 residues. The CDR3 here is CASSHRGRGSEAFF. In DNA, the CDR3 is TGTGCCAGCAGCCACAGGGGGCGAGGTAGTGAAGCTTTCTTT.

The V and J genes are TRBV28 and TRBJ1-1; D is perhaps TRBD1 (5 bases). Germline V CDR1 and CDR2: MDHEN, SYDVKM. This CDR3 is built from 14 residues. Trimming removed 2 bases from V and 4 bases from J, with 11 bases in between. The CDR3 is CASSLVGASTEAFF. The CDR3 bases are TGTGCCAGCAGTTTAGTAGGGGCGAGCACTGAAGCTTTCTTT.

This chain links TRBV4-3 with TRBJ1-2; possible D gene TRBD1, 6 bases. Germline V gene data show CDR1 as LGHNA and CDR2 as YSLEER. This CDR3 contains 15 residues. Trimming left V 1 base short and J 2 bases short, with 11 bases between. The CDR3 nucleotides are TGCGCCAGCAGCCAAGGCCAGCAGGGGAACTATGGCTACACCTTC. Translated, it gives CASSQGQQGNYGYTF.

The chain couples TRBV7-2 to TRBJ2-5, with 12 bases fitting TRBD1. The germline V gene has CDR1 SGHTA and CDR2 FQGNSA. V dropped 5 bases and J dropped 5; count of bases not matched to a gene: 6. This CDR3 region has 15 residues. The DNA of the CDR3 is TGTGCCAGCAGCGTCGGGACAGGGGGCGCGGAGACCCAGTACTTC. Translating it yields CASSVGTGGAETQYF. The full variable domain, with the rest looked up from reference TRBV7-2 and TRBJ2-5, is GAGVSQSPSNKVTEKGKDVELRCDPISGHTALYWYRQSLGQGLEFLIYFQGNSAPDKSGLPSDRFSAERTGGSVSTLTIQRTQQEDSAVYLCASSVGTGGAETQYFGPGTRLLVL.

The V gene is TRBV29-1, the J gene TRBJ1-5, with 8 bases aligning to TRBD1. J was trimmed by 2 bases and V by 7 bases; bases with no gene match: 7. Looked up from germline, CDR1 is SQVTM and CDR2 is ANQGSEA. The CDR3 loop spans 14 amino acids. CDR3 loop: CSADRGRGNQPQHF. The DNA for the CDR3 is TGCAGCGCCGACAGGGGCCGGGGCAATCAGCCCCAGCATTTT. The full variable domain, its missing parts supplied by reference TRBV29-1 and TRBJ1-5, is SAVISQKPSRDICQRGTSLTIQCQVDSQVTMMFWYRQQPGQSLTLIATANQGSEATYESGFVIDKFPISRPNLTFSTLTVSNMSPEDSSIYLCSADRGRGNQPQHFGDGTRLSIL.

This clone was detected only once. The rearrangement joins TRBV28 to TRBJ2-4, with 7 bases identical to TRBD2. This CDR3 spans 15 amino acids. V was pared by 6 bases and J by 6 bases, with 11 bases of the junction left unmatched. Germline CDR1 MDHEN, CDR2 SYDVKM. The CDR3: CASRKPGGVGNIQYF. DNA of the CDR3: TGTGCCAGCAGAAAACCGGGGGGTGTGGGAAACATTCAGTACTTC.

The chain combines TRBV4-2 with TRBJ1-4, with D perhaps matching TRBD1 (5 bases). V gave up 0 bases and J gave up 8 bases, with 22 bases separating them. Looked up from germline, CDR1 is LGHNA and CDR2 is YNFKEQ. The CDR3 extends over 18 amino acids. The CDR3 DNA reads TGTGCCAGCAGCCAAGAAAGGGCAGGACCCGGGGGTAGGGAAAAACTGTTTTTT. Protein product: CASSQERAGPGGREKLFF.

CDR3 sequence: CASAYSGTTGELFF. DNA for the CDR3: TGTGCCAGCGCATATAGCGGTACCACCGGGGAGCTGTTTTTT. The rearrangement links TRBV6-5 to TRBJ2-2; D is possibly TRBD2 (6 bases). V lost 8 bases and J 4 bases, leaving 14 bases between the germline ends. This CDR3 is built from 14 residues. Germline V gives CDR1 MNHEY, CDR2 SVGAGI.

V gene TRBV3-1 (or the pseudogene TRBV3-2) combines with J gene TRBJ2-2; D unclear. There are 16 residues in the CDR3. V lost 0 bases and J 0 bases, leaving 8 bases between the germline ends. The germline V gene encodes CDR1 LGHDT and CDR2 YNNKEL (reference sequence). The chain's CDR3 is CASSQDNYPNTGELFF. CDR3 in DNA: TGTGCCAGCAGCCAAGATAACTATCCGAACACCGGGGAGCTGTTTTTT.

The chain joins TRBV11-1 to TRBJ2-5; 8 bases fit TRBD2. V shed 5 bases and J 5 bases; nucleotides not matched to a gene: 13. The CDR3 consists of 16 residues. Germline V CDR1 and CDR2: SGHAT, FQDESV (reference sequence). The DNA for the CDR3 is TGTGCCAGCAGCCTCCCTCCCGGGAGGGGGATGGAGACCCAGTACTTC. Translating gives CASSLPPGRGMETQYF. Using reference TRBV11-1 and TRBJ2-5 for the parts outside the CDR3, the full variable domain is EAEVAQSPRYKITEKSQAVAFWCDPISGHATLYWYRQILGQGPELLVQFQDESVVDDSQLPKDRFSAERLKGVDSTLKIQPAELGDSAMYLCASSLPPGRGMETQYFGPGTRLLVL.

The J gene is TRBJ2-5, the V gene TRBV19; 11 nucleotides match TRBD1. Germline V CDR1 and CDR2: LNHDA, SQIVND (reference sequence). The CDR3 consists of 15 residues. V lost 4 bases, J lost 4 bases, and 5 bases stayed unmatched. The CDR3 region is CASSTGQGVGETQYF. CDR3 in DNA: TGTGCCAGTAGTACGGGACAGGGGGTAGGAGAGACCCAGTACTTC.

The rearrangement links TRBV15 to TRBJ1-5; 9 nucleotides align to TRBD1. CDR3 size: 15 residues. Trimming removed 4 bases from V and 6 bases from J; junction bases left unmatched: 7. CDR1 LNHNV and CDR2 YYDKDF come from the germline V gene (reference sequence). The CDR3 sequence: CATSTGQGLPQPQHF. CDR3 DNA: TGTGCCACCAGCACTGGACAGGGGCTTCCTCAGCCCCAGCATTTT.

The V call is TRBV10-1, the J call TRBJ1-1; tentatively, D is TRBD1 (5 bases). This CDR3 has 12 residues. V lost 4 bases and J 8 bases, leaving 11 bases between the germline ends. The germline CDR1 and CDR2 sequences are WNHNN and SYGVQD (reference sequence). The CDR3 coding sequence is TGCGCCAGCAGTGGGGGGGGATCCGAAGCTTTCTTT. It encodes CASSGGGSEAFF.

The chain recombines TRBV4-2 with TRBJ2-7; maybe TRBD1 (5 bases). Germline V gene data show CDR1 as LGHNA and CDR2 as YNFKEQ. Trimming removed 0 bases at V and 3 bases at J, with 12 bases between. This CDR3 is built from 15 residues. The CDR3 region has the DNA TGTGCCAGCAGCCAAGATGGGGCAGAGTACTACGAGCAGTACTTC. Translated: CASSQDGAEYYEQYF.

The chain uses TRBV6-5 and TRBJ1-1; TRBD1 aligns across 8 bases. This CDR3 region has 15 residues. The germline V gene encodes CDR1 MNHEY and CDR2 SVGAGI. V lost 5 bases to trimming and J lost 0 bases; unmatched junction nucleotides: 5. The CDR3 DNA follows: TGTGCCAGCAGTAAGACAGGGGCACTGAACACTGAAGCTTTCTTT. This encodes CASSKTGALNTEAFF.

V gene TRBV28 combines with J gene TRBJ1-2, with a weak D call TRBD1 (5 bases). The germline V gene encodes CDR1 MDHEN and CDR2 SYDVKM. The V and J ends lost 5 bases and 5 bases respectively, with 9 bases between them. The length of the CDR3 is 12 residues. CDR3 in amino acids: CASSPQVYGYTF. The CDR3 coding sequence is TGTGCCAGCAGTCCACAGGTTTATGGCTACACCTTC.

V is TRBV27 and J is TRBJ1-5; D is unclear. The CDR3 sequence is 16 residues long. V was clipped by 2 bases and J by 1 base, with 12 bases between them. In germline, CDR1 is MNHEY, CDR2 SMNVEV (reference sequence). CDR3 in DNA: TGTGCCAGCAGTTTAACGTCGGCAGGAAGCAATCAGCCCCAGCATTTT. This codes for CASSLTSAGSNQPQHF.

This chain connects TRBV5-4 to TRBJ2-2, with D perhaps TRBD2 (6 bases). The CDR3 has 13 amino acids. Between the trimmed V and J ends, which lost 4 bases and 8 bases, there was a span of 12 bases. Germline CDR1 is SGHNT and CDR2 is YYREEE (reference sequence). CDR3 DNA sequence: TGTGCCAGCAGCCGGGAGTTAGTGGGGGAGCTGTTTTTT. Protein: CASSRELVGELFF.

This clone was detected only a few times. The chain couples TRBV5-1 to TRBJ1-3; 8 positions agree with TRBD1. Trimming took 2 bases from V and 2 from J; bases not matched to a gene: 12. The CDR3 length is 18 residues. Germline-derived CDR1 and CDR2 are SGHRS and YFSETQ. The CDR3 coding sequence is TGCGCCAGCAGCTTAGGGGCAGGGGGCGCATGGACTGGAAACACCATATATTTT. It specifies CASSLGAGGAWTGNTIYF.

The chain couples TRBV19 to TRBJ2-1; D not resolved. Per the germline V gene, CDR1 is LNHDA and CDR2 is SQIVND (reference sequence). Trimming removed 7 bases from V and 7 bases from J, with 17 bases in between. This CDR3 contains 14 residues. CDR3 in amino acids: CASNPAIQANEQFF. CDR3 sequence (DNA): TGTGCCAGTAATCCCGCGATTCAGGCGAATGAGCAGTTCTTC.

The rearrangement joins TRBV6-5 to TRBJ2-7; 9 nucleotides line up with TRBD1. The CDR3 totals 14 residues. V gave up 10 bases and J gave up 4 bases; unmatched junction bases: 11. CDR1 and CDR2 from the germline V gene are MNHEY and SVGAGI. The DNA of the CDR3 is TGTGCCACCACAGGACAGGGGTCGAAGTACGAGCAGTACTTC. Its translation: CATTGQGSKYEQYF.

This clone appeared a single time. V gene TRBV11-2 combines with J gene TRBJ2-5, with 7 positions matching TRBD1. The CDR3 covers 16 residues. Germline CDR1 reads SGHAT; CDR2 reads FQNNGV. V trimming: 2 bases; J trimming: 1 base; junction bases outside the gene matches: 7. CDR3 sequence (DNA): TGTGCCAGCAGCTTAAGGGACAGCGTTTTCCAAGAGACCCAGTACTTC. Translation gives CASSLRDSVFQETQYF.